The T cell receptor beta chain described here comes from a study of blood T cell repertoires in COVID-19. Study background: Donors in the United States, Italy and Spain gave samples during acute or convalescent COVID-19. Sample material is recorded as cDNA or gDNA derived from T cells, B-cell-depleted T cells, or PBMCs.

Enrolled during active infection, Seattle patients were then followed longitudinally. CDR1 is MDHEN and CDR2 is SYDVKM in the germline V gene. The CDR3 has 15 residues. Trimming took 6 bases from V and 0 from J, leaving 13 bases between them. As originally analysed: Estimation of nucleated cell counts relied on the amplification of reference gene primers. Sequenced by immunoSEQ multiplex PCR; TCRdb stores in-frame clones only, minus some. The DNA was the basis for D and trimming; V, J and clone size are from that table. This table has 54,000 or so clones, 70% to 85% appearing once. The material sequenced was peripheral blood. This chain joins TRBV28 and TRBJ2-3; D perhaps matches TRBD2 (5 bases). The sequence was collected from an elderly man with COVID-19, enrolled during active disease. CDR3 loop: CASRPSSGSTDTQYF. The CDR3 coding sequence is TGTGCCAGCAGACCCTCGAGCGGTAGCACAGATACGCAGTATTTT.